These 27 T cell receptor beta chains share one sample of origin, sequenced in a study of tissue T cells after allogeneic stem cell transplantation. The protocol was immunoSEQ multiplex PCR, while the TCRdb copy is restricted to in-frame clones and leaves out a portion. The table lists approximately 5,000 clones, approximately 52% of them singletons. Regarding time point: mouse harvest day 7 after allogeneic transplant. Tail vein injection delivered 10^7 T-cell-depleted bone marrow cells and 10^6 splenic CD5+ T cells. Material for sequencing was gut tissue. Receptor source: a female BALB/c mouse given C57BL/6 T cells with graft-versus-host disease after an allogeneic hematopoietic cell transplant.

This clone is termed large (0.1 to 1%). Each gene name is a mouse one. The observed sequence ends 1 residue before the CDR3 terminus, with the missing tail filled in from the germline J gene. V gene TRBV14 combines with J gene TRBJ2-7; 12 bases map to TRBD2. This CDR3 has 14 residues. The ends lost 5 bases at V and 7 bases at J; junction bases unmatched: 7. CDR1 SGHDT and CDR2 FRDEAV come from the germline V gene. The CDR3 protein is CASSDWGGAGEQYF. CDR3 DNA, as far as it was read: TGTGCCAGCAGCGACTGGGGGGGCGCAGGGGAACAGTAC.

In regard to this clone: Each gene name is a mouse one. Sequencing ends 1 residue short of the CDR3 end; the germline J gene provides the rest. This sequence joins TRBV26 and TRBJ1-1, with TRBD1 matching 8 bases. This CDR3 spans 14 amino acids. Trimming cost V 4 bases and J 3 bases; bases outside gene matches: 4. CDR1 KGHPV and CDR2 FQNQEV come from the germline V gene (reference sequence). Partial CDR3 DNA: TGTGCCAGCAGTCCACCAGGGGGCTACACAGAAGTCTTC. As protein: CASSPPGGYTEVF. The whole CDR3 sequence is CASSPPGGYTEVFF.

Concerning this clone itself: Germline and genes: mouse. The read gets to within 1 residue of the CDR3 end, and the germline J gene fills in the rest. The chain recombines TRBV2 with TRBJ2-5, with D hard to call. Germline-derived CDR1 and CDR2 are LGHNA and YSYQKL. Between the trimmed V and J ends, which lost 0 bases and 8 bases, there was a span of 3 bases. CDR3 length: 11 amino acids. Incomplete CDR3 DNA: TGTGCCAGCAGCCAAGATGCCACCCAGTAC. It is translated as CASSQDATQY. The CDR3, in full, reads CASSQDATQYF.

Comment on this clone: Each gene name is a mouse one. The read halts 1 residue ahead of the CDR3 end, with the missing end drawn from the germline J gene. V usage is TRBV29 and J usage is TRBJ2-7; unclear D gene. V lost 4 bases and J 7 bases, leaving 8 bases between the germline ends. CDR1 and CDR2 from the germline V gene are MSHET and SYDVDS. This CDR3 has 11 residues. The CDR3 reads CASSSLGEQYF. The sequenced CDR3 bases are TGTGCTAGCAGTTCCTTAGGAGAACAGTAC.

Notes on this clone: The genes and germline here are from mouse. With the read ending 1 residue before the CDR3 end, the germline J gene is used to fill in that end. The genes are TRBV26 and TRBJ1-6; D perhaps matches TRBD1 (5 bases). Being an ORF, TRBJ1-6 has a function that is uncertain. CDR1 KGHPV and CDR2 FQNQEV come from the germline V gene (reference sequence). This CDR3 has 13 amino acids. Trimming removed 5 bases at V and 7 bases at J, with 9 bases between. Here the CDR3 reads CASSRGENSPLYF. The DNA read from the CDR3 is TGTGCCAGCAGTAGGGGAGAAAATTCGCCCCTCTAC.

This clone occurred once. Gene names follow the mouse nomenclature. The CDR3 protein is CTCSAGQAPNTEVFF. The covered CDR3 bases are TGCACCTGCAGTGCAGGACAGGCCCCAAACACAGAAGTCTTC. The V and J genes are TRBV1 and TRBJ1-1, with a weak D call TRBD1 (6 bases). The read is 1 residue too short to cover the CDR3 end, so that end is filled in from the germline J gene. Trimming left V 1 base short and J 0 bases short, with 9 bases between. Germline assignment: CDR1 NSQYPW and CDR2 LRSPGD (reference sequence). The length of the CDR3 is 15 residues.

In this sample, this clone turned up a few times. Gene names are the mouse ones. The read terminates 1 residue ahead of where the CDR3 ends, so the germline J gene completes it. The V gene is TRBV26, the J gene TRBJ2-7; 8 nucleotides match TRBD1. Trimming cost V 6 bases and J 4 bases; bases outside gene matches: 2. Germline V lookup: CDR1 KGHPV, CDR2 FQNQEV (reference sequence). This CDR3 comprises 12 residues. The CDR3 is CASRRDRYEQYF. Partial CDR3 DNA: TGTGCCAGCAGGCGGGACAGGTATGAACAGTAC. The full variable domain, completed using reference TRBV26 and TRBJ2-7, is NSKVIQTPRYLVKGQGQKAKMRCIPEKGHPVVFWYQQNKNNEFKFLINFQNQEVLQQIDMTEKRFSAECPSNSPCSLEIQSSEAGDSALYLCASRRDRYEQYFGPGTRLTVL.

As concerns this clone: Gene labels here are mouse ones. With the read ending 1 residue before the CDR3 end, the germline J gene is used to fill in that end. This chain uses TRBV2 with TRBJ1-2; a possible D gene is TRBD1 (6 bases). The CDR3 spans 16 residues. Trimming took 0 bases from V and 4 from J, leaving 15 bases between them. The V gene's germline CDR1 is LGHNA and CDR2 YSYQKL. CDR3 protein: CASSQDPHGGGSDYTF. Partial CDR3 DNA: TGTGCCAGCAGCCAAGACCCCCACGGGGGCGGCTCCGACTACACC.

Within the sample, this clone is medium-sized (0.01 to 0.1%). Gene labels here are mouse ones. The CDR3 end falls 1 residue outside the read, so it is completed with the germline J gene. The chain has TRBV31 and TRBJ2-7; D is unresolved. The ends were cut back, 0 bases at V and 4 bases at J, with 7 bases in the middle. The CDR3 loop spans 12 amino acids. The germline V gene has CDR1 GKSSPN and CDR2 SITVG. The CDR3 bases that were read are TGTGCCTGGAGTCTAGCCAGATATGAACAGTAC. This codes for CAWSLARYEQY. The CDR3, in full, reads CAWSLARYEQYF.

Details on this clone: Any gene name here is a mouse gene name. The read stops 1 residue short of the end of the CDR3; the missing end is completed from the germline J gene. The rearrangement links TRBV5 to TRBJ2-2, with 11 bases fitting TRBD2. V lost 4 bases, J lost 0 bases, and 4 bases stayed unmatched. Germline CDR1 reads LGHNA; CDR2 reads YNLKQL (reference sequence). CDR3 length: 17 residues. The CDR3 bases that were read are TGTGCCAGCAGCCCAGACTGGGGGGGAGCAAACACCGGGCAGCTCTAC. It encodes CASSPDWGGANTGQLY. The CDR3 as a whole reads CASSPDWGGANTGQLYF.

Of note for this clone: Gene names are the mouse ones. The CDR3 end lies 1 residue beyond the end of the read and is filled in from the germline J gene. The chain uses TRBV15 and TRBJ2-5; 7 bases fit TRBD1. V shed 4 bases and J 3 bases; nucleotides not matched to a gene: 1. The CDR3 length is 13 residues. From germline, CDR1 is SGHND and CDR2 FRSKSL. The DNA read from the CDR3 is TGTGCCAGCAGTTGGGGACAGCAAGACACCCAGTAC. Encoded protein: CASSWGQQDTQY. In full, the CDR3 reads CASSWGQQDTQYF.

In the case of this clone: The gene symbols are mouse symbols. The read stops 1 residue short of the end of the CDR3; the missing end is completed from the germline J gene. This sequence joins TRBV17 and TRBJ1-2; a weak D match, TRBD1 (5 bases). V lost 6 bases, J lost 1 base, and 12 bases lay in between. The CDR3 contains 14 residues. Germline CDR1 and CDR2: MNHDT and YYDKIL. CDR3 bases read: TGTGCTAGCAGGCGGGGGGGGGAAAACTCCGACTACACC. It yields the protein CASRRGGENSDYT. The entire CDR3 protein reads CASRRGGENSDYTF.

The sample holds a few counts of this clone. The gene names here belong to mouse. The missing CDR3 end, 1 residue past where the read stops, is filled in from the germline J gene. The rearrangement links TRBV13-3 to TRBJ1-2; TRBD1 aligns across 8 bases. This CDR3 has 14 residues. The V and J ends lost 5 bases and 0 bases, in that order; junction bases with no gene match: 3. CDR1 and CDR2 from the germline V gene are NNHDY and SYVADS. Incomplete CDR3 DNA: TGTGCCAGCAGCGCGACAGGGGCAAACTCCGACTACACC. This encodes CASSATGANSDYT. The whole CDR3 sequence reads CASSATGANSDYTF.

With respect to this clone: Genes and germline come from the mouse. The read ends 1 residue early relative to the CDR3; the germline J gene fills the gap. V is TRBV12-2 and J is TRBJ2-4, with 11 bases aligning to TRBD2. Germline V lookup: CDR1 SGHLS, CDR2 HYDKME. V gave up 4 bases and J gave up 6 bases; unmatched junction bases: 8. CDR3 length: 15 residues. The CDR3 loop reads CASSLGLGGGNTLYF. The covered CDR3 bases are TGTGCCAGCTCCCTTGGACTGGGGGGAGGGAACACCTTGTAC.

This clone is categorized as large. Gene names are the mouse ones. The read ends 1 residue shy of where the CDR3 ends; the end is completed using the germline J gene. The V and J genes are TRBV4 and TRBJ2-7; 11 bases align to TRBD2. The CDR3 spans 14 residues. The trim removed 4 bases at V and 2 bases at J, leaving 1 base unmatched. The V gene's germline CDR1 is LGHDT and CDR2 YNNKQL (reference sequence). The covered CDR3 bases are TGTGCCAGCAGCTGGGACTGGGGGACCTATGAACAGTAC. Translation gives CASSWDWGTYEQY. The entire CDR3 protein is CASSWDWGTYEQYF.

In the case of this clone: Gene labels here are mouse ones. The observed sequence ends 1 residue before the CDR3 terminus, with the missing tail filled in from the germline J gene. This chain uses TRBV3 with TRBJ1-4; D possibly corresponds to TRBD1 (5 bases). Trimming shortened V by 5 bases and J by 0 bases, and 7 bases separated the two germline ends. The V gene's germline CDR1 is SNHLY and CDR2 FYNGKV (reference sequence). CDR3 length: 14 residues. CDR3 DNA (partial): TGTGCCAGCAGCCTACAGGTTTCCAACGAAAGATTATTT. It specifies CASSLQVSNERLF. The whole CDR3 protein is CASSLQVSNERLFF.

For this clone: Gene names and germline refer to mouse. The read stops 1 residue short of the end of the CDR3; the missing end is completed from the germline J gene. The V and J genes are TRBV15 and TRBJ2-4; 9 nucleotides align to TRBD2. The germline CDR1 and CDR2 sequences are SGHND and FRSKSL. The V gene end was trimmed by 1 base and the J gene end by 2 bases; junction bases not matched to a gene: 1. The CDR3 is made up of 15 amino acids. CDR3 DNA (partial): TGTGCCAGCAGTTTAGACTGGGGGGCTCAAAACACCTTGTAC. This translates into CASSLDWGAQNTLY. The CDR3 in its entirety is CASSLDWGAQNTLYF.

This clone was found a few times. The genes and germline here are from mouse. The read ends 1 residue early relative to the CDR3; the germline J gene fills the gap. The chain employs TRBV16 and TRBJ2-1; D is uncertain. CDR3 size: 14 residues. V gave up 5 bases and J gave up 0 bases, with 8 bases separating them. CDR1 SGHSA and CDR2 FRNQAP come from the germline V gene. CDR3 sequence: CASSQTYNYAEQFF. Incomplete CDR3 DNA: TGTGCAAGCAGCCAAACATATAACTATGCTGAGCAGTTC.

In the case of this clone: The gene names here belong to mouse. The read terminates 1 residue ahead of where the CDR3 ends, so the germline J gene completes it. The chain uses TRBV3 and TRBJ2-5; no firm D call. Germline lookup yields CDR1 SNHLY and CDR2 FYNGKV (reference sequence). V lost 1 base and J 0 bases, leaving 2 bases between the germline ends. The CDR3 is 13 residues long. The covered CDR3 bases are TGTGCCAGCAGCTTAGTTAACCAAGACACCCAGTAC. As protein: CASSLVNQDTQY. The whole CDR3 reads CASSLVNQDTQYF.

This clone was detected only a few times. The gene names here belong to mouse. The sequence runs out 1 residue before the end of the CDR3; the remainder is reconstructed from the germline J gene. The J gene is TRBJ2-1, the V gene TRBV13-2; 11 bases match TRBD2. Germline CDR1 reads NNHNN; CDR2 reads SYGAGS (reference sequence). This CDR3 contains 16 residues. With V trimmed by 2 bases and J by 3 bases, 4 bases remained unmatched. CDR3 bases read: TGTGCCAGCGGTGAGAGGACTGGGGGGCTCTATGCTGAGCAGTTC. Translating gives CASGERTGGLYAEQF. The entire CDR3 is CASGERTGGLYAEQFF.

A note on this clone: Genes here carry mouse names. The read terminates 1 residue before the CDR3 end, so the remaining end is supplied by the germline J gene. The chain recombines TRBV26 with TRBJ1-6; 7 positions match TRBD1. TRBJ1-6 is reported as an ORF; its role is uncertain. Germline assignment: CDR1 KGHPV and CDR2 FQNQEV (reference sequence). The CDR3 length is 16 residues. Trimming removed 0 bases from V and 2 bases from J; junction bases left unmatched: 1. The CDR3 DNA, read in part, is TGTGCCAGCAGTCTGTCGGGGACAGCCTATAATTCGCCCCTCTAC. It encodes CASSLSGTAYNSPLY. The whole CDR3 sequence reads CASSLSGTAYNSPLYF.

On this clone: Genes and germline come from the mouse. The observed sequence ends 1 residue before the CDR3 terminus, with the missing tail filled in from the germline J gene. The chain links TRBV16 to TRBJ2-3, with a tentative D call TRBD2 (6 bases). The V end was cut by 4 bases, the J end by 1 base, with 6 bases between. Germline V gene lookup returns CDR1 SGHSA and CDR2 FRNQAP. CDR3 size: 13 residues. CDR3 DNA (partial): TGTGCAAGCAGCTGGGGGGGTGCAGAAACGCTGTAT. Protein: CASSWGGAETLY. The entire CDR3 reads CASSWGGAETLYF. Looking up the rest from reference TRBV16 and TRBJ2-3 gives the full variable domain: NAGVIQTPRHKVTGKGQEATLWCEPISGHSAVFWYRQTIVQGLEFLTYFRNQAPIDDSGMPKERFSAQMPNQSHSTLKIQSTQPQDSAVYLCASSWGGAETLYFGSGTRLTVL.

Of note for this clone: The gene names given are mouse names. CDR3 loop: CASSYIGNTLYF. The covered CDR3 bases are TGTGCCAGCTCCTACATTGGAAATACGCTCTAT. The chain joins TRBV12-2 to TRBJ1-3; no clear D. The DNA ends 1 residue before the CDR3 does, and the rest of the CDR3 is filled in from the germline J gene. The CDR3 extends over 12 amino acids. Germline V gene lookup returns CDR1 SGHLS and CDR2 HYDKME. V dropped 4 bases and J dropped 3 bases, with 6 bases sitting between them. The full variable domain, completed using reference TRBV12-2 and TRBJ1-3, is NSGVVQSPRYIIKGKGERSILKCIPISGHLSVAWYQQTQGQELKFFIQHYDKMERDKGNLPSRFSVQQFDDYHSEMNMSALELEDSAVYFCASSYIGNTLYFGEGSRLIVV.

A word on this clone: Gene names are mouse gene names. The read stops 1 residue short of the end of the CDR3; the missing end is completed from the germline J gene. The chain employs TRBV26 and TRBJ2-3; no clear D. CDR3 size: 13 residues. Trimming cost V 3 bases and J 0 bases, with 4 bases left between them. Germline loops: CDR1 KGHPV, CDR2 FQNQEV (reference sequence). Partial CDR3 DNA: TGTGCCAGCAGTCTCAATAGTGCAGAAACGCTGTAT. Residues: CASSLNSAETLY. The entire CDR3 protein reads CASSLNSAETLYF.

The sample holds a few counts of this clone. The germline and genes are mouse ones. The read ends 1 residue before the CDR3 terminus; that terminus is restored from the germline J gene. This sequence joins TRBV26 and TRBJ1-4; D is undetermined. Germline lookup yields CDR1 KGHPV and CDR2 FQNQEV (reference sequence). Trimming stripped 2 bases from V and 0 bases from J, with 7 bases between. The CDR3 has 15 amino acids. The CDR3 region is CASSLLQISNERLFF. The CDR3 DNA, read in part, is TGTGCCAGCAGTCTGCTACAAATTTCCAACGAAAGATTATTT.

This clone has just a few counts. Gene labels here are mouse ones. The DNA ends 1 residue before the CDR3 does, and the rest of the CDR3 is filled in from the germline J gene. The chain has TRBV26 and TRBJ2-7; 8 positions match TRBD2. This CDR3 comprises 14 residues. CDR1 and CDR2 from the germline V gene are KGHPV and FQNQEV (reference sequence). V was clipped by 3 bases and J by 2 bases; unmatched bases: 3. The DNA read from the CDR3 is TGTGCCAGCAGTCTTCGGACTGGGCCCTATGAACAGTAC. Amino acid sequence: CASSLRTGPYEQY. In full, the CDR3 reads CASSLRTGPYEQYF.

Worth noting for this clone: Mouse germline and gene names are used. The read is 1 residue too short to cover the CDR3 end, so that end is filled in from the germline J gene. The chain is built from TRBV3 and TRBJ2-3; 11 bases are shared with TRBD1. Germline V gene sequence: CDR1 SNHLY, CDR2 FYNGKV (reference sequence). V gave up 5 bases and J gave up 5 bases; unmatched junction bases: 3. The CDR3 sequence is 14 residues long. The sequenced part of the CDR3 DNA is TGTGCCAGCAGCCGGGACAGGGGGGTAGAAACGCTGTAT. Translated: CASSRDRGVETLY. The entire CDR3 protein reads CASSRDRGVETLYF. Full variable domain (rest looked up from reference TRBV3 and TRBJ2-3): GPKVLQIPSHQIIDMGQMVTLNCDPVSNHLYFYWYKQILGQQMEFLVNFYNGKVMEKSKLFKDQFSVERPDGSYFTLKIQPTALEDSAVYFCASSRDRGVETLYFGSGTRLTVL.